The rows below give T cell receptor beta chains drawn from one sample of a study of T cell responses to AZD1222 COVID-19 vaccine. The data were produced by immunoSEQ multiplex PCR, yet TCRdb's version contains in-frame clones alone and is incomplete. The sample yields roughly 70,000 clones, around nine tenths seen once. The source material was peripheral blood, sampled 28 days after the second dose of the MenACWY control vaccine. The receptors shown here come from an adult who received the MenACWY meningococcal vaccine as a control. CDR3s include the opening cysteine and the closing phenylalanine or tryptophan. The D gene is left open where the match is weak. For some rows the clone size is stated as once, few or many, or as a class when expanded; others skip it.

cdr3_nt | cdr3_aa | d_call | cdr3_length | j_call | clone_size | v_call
TGTGCCAGCAGTTTCGGACAGAACTACGAGCAGTACTTC | CASSFGQNYEQYF | - | 13 | TRBJ2-7 | - | TRBV12-3/TRBV12-4
TGTGCCAGCAGTGAATCCCGGGGGGGTAAGCAGTACTTC | CASSESRGGKQYF | TRBD2 | 13 | TRBJ2-7 | - | TRBV2
TGTGCCAGCAGTTCCCCGCGGGGACAAACTAATGAAAAACTGTTTTTT | CASSSPRGQTNEKLFF | - | 16 | TRBJ1-4 | - | TRBV6-6
TGTGCCAGCAGCCTACGACTAGCGGGAGGCGCGGGGGAGCTGTTTTTT | CASSLRLAGGAGELFF | TRBD2 | 16 | TRBJ2-2 | once | TRBV7-2
TGTGCCAGCAGTTCCCCCGGGAAGACGGCAAGACAGACCCAGTACTTC | CASSSPGKTARQTQYF | - | 16 | TRBJ2-5 | - | TRBV28
TGTGCCAGCTCACCCCCTAGCGGGAGCAGTGGGGAGCAGTTCTTC | CASSPPSGSSGEQFF | TRBD2 | 15 | TRBJ2-1 | once | TRBV18
TGTGCCAGCAGCTTAGCGGGACCCTACACCGGGGAGCTGTTTTTT | CASSLAGPYTGELFF | - | 15 | TRBJ2-2 | - | TRBV7-9
TGTGCCTGCGCGGGAGGGACAGATACGCAGTATTTT | CACAGGTDTQYF | TRBD2 | 12 | TRBJ2-3 | - | TRBV3-1/TRBV3-2
TGTGCCAGCAGTCGACAGGGGAACTCTGGAAACACCATATATTTT | CASSRQGNSGNTIYF | TRBD1 | 15 | TRBJ1-3 | - | TRBV6-5
TGTGCCAGCAGTGCGCACAGGGAGACTAATGAAAAACTGTTTTTT | CASSAHRETNEKLFF | - | 15 | TRBJ1-4 | - | TRBV27
TGCAGCGCGGCTGCTTGGGGGCACGAGACCCAGTACTTC | CSAAAWGHETQYF | - | 13 | TRBJ2-5 | - | TRBV29-1
TGTGCCAGCAGTGAAGCGGGGCAGGGGTATGGCTACACCTTC | CASSEAGQGYGYTF | - | 14 | TRBJ1-2 | - | TRBV2
TGTGCCAGCAGTTTTGATCGCGGGACCCAGTACTTC | CASSFDRGTQYF | - | 12 | TRBJ2-5 | - | TRBV12-3/TRBV12-4
TGTGCCAGCAGTTTAGGATCGGGGGAAGCCCAGCATTTT | CASSLGSGEAQHF | - | 13 | TRBJ1-5 | - | TRBV12-3/TRBV12-4
TGCAGCGTTACACAGGGGGCTAACACTGAAGCTTTCTTT | CSVTQGANTEAFF | TRBD1 | 13 | TRBJ1-1 | - | TRBV29-1
TGTGCCAGCAGCCCCTTCAGGGGTACTAACTATGGCTACACCTTC | CASSPFRGTNYGYTF | - | 15 | TRBJ1-2 | - | TRBV6-4
TGTGCCAGCAGGGGACGGCCTGAAGCTTTCTTT | CASRGRPEAFF | - | 11 | TRBJ1-1 | - | TRBV28
TGTGCCAGCAGTGACACACTGTCCGGGGATGAACACCGGGGAGCTGTTTTT | CASSDTLSGDEHRGAVF | - | 17 | TRBJ2-2 | - | TRBV2
TGTGCCAGCAGTAGAAACAGGGGGTGGGAGCAGTACTTC | CASSRNRGWEQYF | TRBD1 | 13 | TRBJ2-7 | - | TRBV27
TGTGCCAGCATTGCAGACAGGGGTCGGACTGAAGCTTTCTTT | CASIADRGRTEAFF | TRBD1 | 14 | TRBJ1-1 | - | TRBV6-5
TGTGTCAGAAGCTTAGGGGGACAGAGGACCTACGAGCAGTACTTC | CVRSLGGQRTYEQYF | - | 15 | TRBJ2-7 | once | TRBV7-5
TGTGCCAGCAGTCCAAGGACCGGGGAGCTGTTTTTT | CASSPRTGELFF | - | 12 | TRBJ2-2 | - | TRBV12-3/TRBV12-4
TGTGCCAGCGCCGGGGGGGACCGCCCCTACGAGCAGTACTTC | CASAGGDRPYEQYF | TRBD2 | 14 | TRBJ2-7 | - | TRBV19
TGCGCCAGCAGCCAAGATTGGGGGGGGAGGGGCGCACTCGGATACGAGCAGTACTTC | CASSQDWGGRGALGYEQYF | TRBD2 | 19 | TRBJ2-7 | once | TRBV4-3
TGTGCCAGTCGGACGGGGGGGGGCGAGGAAAAACTGTTTTTT | CASRTGGGEEKLFF | - | 14 | TRBJ1-4 | once | TRBV6-5
TGTGCCAGCAGCTTGATCATCTCGGGGGTATACGAGCAGTACTTC | CASSLIISGVYEQYF | - | 15 | TRBJ2-7 | - | TRBV5-6
TGTGCCAGCAGGCGACGGTTGAACACTGAAGCTTTCTTT | CASRRRLNTEAFF | - | 13 | TRBJ1-1 | - | TRBV9
TGTGCCAGCAGTGGGGGTTTACCGGGACTAGGGTACGAGCAGTACTTC | CASSGGLPGLGYEQYF | TRBD2 | 16 | TRBJ2-7 | - | TRBV6-1
TGTGCCAGCAGCTCGCTAGCGGGAGTGCGCAATGAGCAGTTCTTC | CASSSLAGVRNEQFF | TRBD2 | 15 | TRBJ2-1 | - | TRBV11-1
TGTGCCAGCAGCGTTCAGGGGGCTGCAGAGACCCAGTACTTC | CASSVQGAAETQYF | TRBD1 | 14 | TRBJ2-5 | few | TRBV5-4
TGTGCCAGCACCCCCAGGGGGTTGACAGATACGCAGTATTTT | CASTPRGLTDTQYF | TRBD1 | 14 | TRBJ2-3 | - | TRBV6-6
TGTGCCAGCAGCTTATCAGTAGTGGTGGAGACCCAGTACTTC | CASSLSVVVETQYF | - | 14 | TRBJ2-5 | - | TRBV11-2
TGTGCCACCAGCAGAGATCGGGAAGGCGGGCAGCCCCAGCATTTT | CATSRDREGGQPQHF | - | 15 | TRBJ1-5 | - | TRBV15
TGTGCCAGCAGTCCTCCAGGGCGGGGTTTGGGTGAAAAACTGTTTTTT | CASSPPGRGLGEKLFF | - | 16 | TRBJ1-4 | - | TRBV28
TGTGCCAGCAGTTATGGTGACACAGATACGCAGTATTTT | CASSYGDTDTQYF | - | 13 | TRBJ2-3 | - | TRBV27
TGTGCCAGCAGTCCTGGACAGGGACTAAATGAAAAACTGTTTTTT | CASSPGQGLNEKLFF | TRBD1 | 15 | TRBJ1-4 | - | TRBV2
TGCGCCAGCGCCTCCCTCGCAGGGAACTATGGCTACACCTTC | CASASLAGNYGYTF | - | 14 | TRBJ1-2 | - | TRBV4-1
TGTGCCAGCTCACCACAGGGTAACACGGAGACCCAGTACTTC | CASSPQGNTETQYF | - | 14 | TRBJ2-5 | - | TRBV18
TGCGCCAGCAGCTTGGACAGGGGGTCCTACGAGCAGTACTTC | CASSLDRGSYEQYF | TRBD1 | 14 | TRBJ2-7 | - | TRBV5-1
TGTGCCAGCAGTTTATCGTGGGCCGGGGGTACTGAAGCTTTCTTT | CASSLSWAGGTEAFF | - | 15 | TRBJ1-1 | - | TRBV28
TGCGCCAGCAGCACGGACGCAGGTTACAATGAGCAGTTCTTC | CASSTDAGYNEQFF | - | 14 | TRBJ2-1 | - | TRBV5-1
TGTGCCAGCAGCTCTCCACCAGGGGAGGCCTTCAATGAGCAGTTCTTC | CASSSPPGEAFNEQFF | - | 16 | TRBJ2-1 | - | TRBV7-2
TGTGCCAGCAGCTTATCCTTGGACAGGGGGGAATCCTACGAGCAGTACTTC | CASSLSLDRGESYEQYF | TRBD1 | 17 | TRBJ2-7 | - | TRBV7-9
TGTGCCACCTTCAGCGGGACTAGCGACAGGACTCAGTACTTC | CATFSGTSDRTQYF | TRBD2 | 14 | TRBJ2-7 | - | TRBV10-3
TGCGCCAGCAGCTTGGAACAGACAGATACGCAGTATTTT | CASSLEQTDTQYF | - | 13 | TRBJ2-3 | - | TRBV5-1
TGTGCCAGCAGCGACGAGATTAGGGACGACAGGGGAGGACGTTTTGGCTACACCTTC | CASSDEIRDDRGGRFGYTF | TRBD1 | 19 | TRBJ1-2 | few | TRBV4-2
TGTGCCAGCAGCCTGACGGGTAGGGGCACTGAAGCTTTCTTT | CASSLTGRGTEAFF | - | 14 | TRBJ1-1 | - | TRBV6-5
TGTGCCAGCAGCCCGGAGGGGTCGGGTAAAAAACTGTTTTTT | CASSPEGSGKKLFF | - | 14 | TRBJ1-4 | - | TRBV11-2
TGTGCCAGCAGCTCATCAGGGGAGGGCACTGAAGCTTTCTTT | CASSSSGEGTEAFF | - | 14 | TRBJ1-1 | - | TRBV7-9
TGTGCCAGCACCCTGGGACAGGCGGGAGAGCAGTACTTC | CASTLGQAGEQYF | TRBD1 | 13 | TRBJ2-7 | - | TRBV5-4
TGTGCCAGCAGCGGACTAGCGGGAGTGAATGAGCAGTTCTTC | CASSGLAGVNEQFF | TRBD2 | 14 | TRBJ2-1 | - | TRBV5-4
TGTGCCACCAGTGATTTCTCAGGGTTGGATGGCTACACCTTC | CATSDFSGLDGYTF | - | 14 | TRBJ1-2 | - | TRBV24-1
TGTGCCAGCAGAAAAGGGGTCCGGGCCGGGGGTACGCAGTATTTT | CASRKGVRAGGTQYF | - | 15 | TRBJ2-3 | - | TRBV7-9
TGTGCCAGCAGCTTAGGTAGCGGGCCTGCGGAGACCCAGTACTTC | CASSLGSGPAETQYF | TRBD2 | 15 | TRBJ2-5 | - | TRBV7-2
TGTGCCAGCTCGATCGAAGGGGGCTATGGCTACACCTTC | CASSIEGGYGYTF | - | 13 | TRBJ1-2 | - | TRBV6-5
TGCGCCAGCAGTGAGTTCTTGAACGGCTACACCTTC | CASSEFLNGYTF | - | 12 | TRBJ1-2 | few | TRBV10-2
TGTGCCAGCCAGCAGAATCAGCCCCAGCATTTT | CASQQNQPQHF | - | 11 | TRBJ1-5 | - | TRBV6-5
TGTGCCAGTACCGGGACAGGGGAACAGCCCCAGCATTTT | CASTGTGEQPQHF | TRBD1 | 13 | TRBJ1-5 | - | TRBV19
TGTGCCAGCAGCCCGGGGACAGGGCTGAACACTGAAGCTTTCTTT | CASSPGTGLNTEAFF | TRBD1 | 15 | TRBJ1-1 | - | TRBV7-3
TGCGCCAGCAGTGCCCTTCCCCAAGAGACCCAGTACTTC | CASSALPQETQYF | - | 13 | TRBJ2-5 | - | TRBV10-1